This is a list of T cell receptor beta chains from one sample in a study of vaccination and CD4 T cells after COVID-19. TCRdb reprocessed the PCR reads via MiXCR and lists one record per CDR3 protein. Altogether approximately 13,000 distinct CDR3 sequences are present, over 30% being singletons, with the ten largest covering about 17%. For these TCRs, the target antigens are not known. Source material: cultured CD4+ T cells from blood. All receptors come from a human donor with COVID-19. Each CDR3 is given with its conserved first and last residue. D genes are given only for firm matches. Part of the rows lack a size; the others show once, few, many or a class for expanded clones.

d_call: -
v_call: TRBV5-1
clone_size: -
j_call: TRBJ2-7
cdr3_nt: TGCGCCAGCAGCTTTGGCAGGGGTAGCGAGCAGTACTTC
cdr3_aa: CASSFGRGSEQYF

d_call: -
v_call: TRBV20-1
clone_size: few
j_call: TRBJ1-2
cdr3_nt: TGCAGTGCTAGAGATACCCTGGCCCTCGAACTCTGGTATGGCTACACCTTC
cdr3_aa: CSARDTLALELWYGYTF

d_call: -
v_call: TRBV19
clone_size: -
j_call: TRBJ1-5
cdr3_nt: TGTGCCAGTAGTAGAACGGAGCAGCCCCAGCATTTT
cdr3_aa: CASSRTEQPQHF

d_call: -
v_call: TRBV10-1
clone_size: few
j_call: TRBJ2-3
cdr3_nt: TGCGCCAGCAGTGATCGGATTTCCAGAGATACGCAGTATTTT
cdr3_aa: CASSDRISRDTQYF

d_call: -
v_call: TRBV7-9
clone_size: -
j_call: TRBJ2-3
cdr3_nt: TGTGCCAGCAGCTTATATACGGCGGCAGATACGCAGTATTTT
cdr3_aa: CASSLYTAADTQYF

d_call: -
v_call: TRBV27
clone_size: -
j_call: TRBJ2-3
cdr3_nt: TGTGCCAGCACCTGGGGGGGCCCCACAGATACGCAGTATTTT
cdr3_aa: CASTWGGPTDTQYF

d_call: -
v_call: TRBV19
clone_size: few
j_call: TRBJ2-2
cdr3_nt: TGTGCCAGTAGTAAAACAGGGAATGTGAACACCGGGGAGCTGTTTTTT
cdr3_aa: CASSKTGNVNTGELFF

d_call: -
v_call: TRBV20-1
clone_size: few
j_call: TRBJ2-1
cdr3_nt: TGCAGTGCTAATAAAGAGTACAATGAGCAGTTCTTC
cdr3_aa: CSANKEYNEQFF

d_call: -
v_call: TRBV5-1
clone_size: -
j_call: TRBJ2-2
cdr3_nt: TGCGCCAGCAGCTTGGAAGACAACACCGGGGAGCTGTTTTTT
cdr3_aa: CASSLEDNTGELFF

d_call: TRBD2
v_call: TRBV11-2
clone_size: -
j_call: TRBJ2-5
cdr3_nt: TGTGCCAGCAGCGACACTCTAGCGGGGACCAGAGAGACCCAGTACTTC
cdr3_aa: CASSDTLAGTRETQYF

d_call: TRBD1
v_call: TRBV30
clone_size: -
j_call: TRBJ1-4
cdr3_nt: TGTGCCTGGAGTGGTTATTCAGGGGGCGGGGTGGTGTTTTTT
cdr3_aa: CAWSGYSGGGVVFF

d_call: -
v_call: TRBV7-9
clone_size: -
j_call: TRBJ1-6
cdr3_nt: TGTGCCAGCAGCTTTAAGGGCTCACCCCTCCACTTT
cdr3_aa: CASSFKGSPLHF